Presented here are 26 T cell receptor beta chains from one specimen sequenced in a study of blood T cell repertoires in COVID-19. TCRdb keeps only in-frame clones here, not all; method: immunoSEQ multiplex PCR. This sample yields a few hundred thousand clones, of which 85% to 90% are seen a single time; less than 4.5% belongs to the top ten. Sample: peripheral blood. Receptors were obtained from a man in his fifties with acute or convalescent COVID-19.

The V call is TRBV6-5, the J call TRBJ1-5; 7 bases line up with TRBD1. CDR3 length: 14 amino acids. Germline CDR1 reads MNHEY; CDR2 reads SVGAGI. Trimming at V came to 2 bases and at J to 6 bases, leaving 4 bases not matched to a gene. Here the CDR3 reads CASSYAYRGQPQHF. The CDR3 DNA sequence: TGTGCCAGCAGTTACGCCTACAGGGGTCAGCCCCAGCATTTT.

V usage is TRBV7-9 and J usage is TRBJ2-1; D ambiguous. Germline V gives CDR1 SEHNR, CDR2 FQNEAQ (reference sequence). V lost 3 bases and J lost 7, with 7 bases in between. This CDR3 has 12 residues. CDR3 region: CASSFRSNEQFF. CDR3 bases: TGTGCCAGCAGCTTTAGATCGAATGAGCAGTTCTTC.

This chain connects TRBV11-2 to TRBJ1-2, with TRBD1 matching over 7 bases. The germline V gene has CDR1 SGHAT and CDR2 FQNNGV. The CDR3 is 15 amino acids. V was clipped by 4 bases and J by 8 bases; unmatched bases: 13. CDR3 in amino acids: CASSSNRGSPSGYTF. The CDR3 coding sequence is TGTGCCAGCAGCTCTAACAGGGGTTCGCCGTCCGGCTACACCTTC.

This chain links TRBV11-2 with TRBJ2-5, with a possible D match to TRBD2 (6 bases). Deletions cut 4 bases from V and 9 bases from J, with 18 bases between. The CDR3 spans 14 residues. Germline lookup yields CDR1 SGHAT and CDR2 FQNNGV. CDR3 sequence: CASSSNSPGEAQYF. Written as DNA, the CDR3 is TGTGCCAGCAGCTCGAACAGTCCCGGGGAGGCCCAGTACTTC. Full variable domain (rest looked up from reference TRBV11-2 and TRBJ2-5): EAGVAQSPRYKIIEKRQSVAFWCNPISGHATLYWYQQILGQGPKLLIQFQNNGVVDDSQLPKDRFSAERLKGVDSTLKIQPAKLEDSAVYLCASSSNSPGEAQYFGPGTRLLVL.

This clone occurred once. The J gene is TRBJ2-1, the V gene TRBV15; 11 nucleotides align to TRBD2. Unmatched junction bases numbered 12, after V lost 4 bases and J lost 7 bases. CDR1 is LNHNV and CDR2 is YYDKDF in the germline V gene (reference sequence). The CDR3 runs to 17 residues. The DNA for the CDR3 is TGTGCCACCAGCACCATCATTGGGCTAGCGGGGGGTAATGAGCAGTTCTTC. This sequence encodes CATSTIIGLAGGNEQFF.

CDR3 sequence: CAISEQTYGYTF. DNA of the CDR3: TGTGCCATCAGTGAACAGACGTATGGCTACACCTTC. The chain joins TRBV10-3 to TRBJ1-2; no firm D call. Trimming left V 3 bases short and J 5 bases short, with 7 bases between. This CDR3 is 12 amino acids long. CDR1 ENHRY and CDR2 SYGVKD come from the germline V gene.

This chain links TRBV18 with TRBJ1-1; possible D gene TRBD1, 5 bases. The germline gives CDR1 KGHSH, CDR2 LQKENI. The length of the CDR3 is 14 residues. V lost 6 bases and J lost 5, with 16 bases in between. CDR3 loop: CASSDMRGKTEAFF. Written as DNA, the CDR3 is TGTGCCAGCTCTGACATGCGGGGGAAGACTGAAGCTTTCTTT.

The chain recombines TRBV7-2 with TRBJ2-2; 11 positions match TRBD1. The germline gives CDR1 SGHTA, CDR2 FQGNSA. This CDR3 has 15 amino acids. Trimming at V came to 3 bases and at J to 5 bases, leaving 2 bases not matched to a gene. CDR3 sequence reads: CASSLGQGGTGELFF. DNA of the CDR3: TGTGCCAGCAGCTTGGGACAGGGGGGGACCGGGGAGCTGTTTTTT. Full variable domain (outside the CDR3, taken from reference TRBV7-2 and TRBJ2-2): GAGVSQSPSNKVTEKGKDVELRCDPISGHTALYWYRQSLGQGLEFLIYFQGNSAPDKSGLPSDRFSAERTGGSVSTLTIQRTQQEDSAVYLCASSLGQGGTGELFFGEGSRLTVL.

The gene calls are TRBV5-1 and TRBJ2-1; tentatively, D is TRBD2 (6 bases). The length of the CDR3 is 15 residues. Per germline, CDR1 SGHRS and CDR2 YFSETQ. Trimming took off 6 bases at V and 0 bases at J, with 13 bases between the two ends. The CDR3 DNA sequence: TGCGCCAGCAACCGCGGGATGAGCTCCTACAATGAGCAGTTCTTC. It yields the protein CASNRGMSSYNEQFF.

This clone was seen a handful of times. This chain uses TRBV12-3 or TRBV12-4 with TRBJ2-7; D gene unclear. This CDR3 comprises 11 residues. With 5 bases removed from V and 2 bases from J, the gap between germline ends came to 4 bases. CDR3 in amino acids: CASSAAYEQYF. The CDR3 DNA reads TGTGCCAGCAGTGCGGCCTACGAGCAGTACTTC.

The V gene is TRBV5-1, the J gene TRBJ1-2, with 7 bases that match TRBD1. The CDR3 extends over 14 amino acids. Germline-derived CDR1 and CDR2 are SGHRS and YFSETQ. The J segment lost 4 bases and the V segment lost 6 bases, leaving 9 bases of the junction unmatched. CDR3 bases: TGCGCCAGCACTGACTCAGGGGGAGCCTATGGCTACACCTTC. Translation: CASTDSGGAYGYTF.

The rearrangement joins TRBV2 to TRBJ1-1; 7 bases fit TRBD1. This CDR3 has 14 residues. The germline V gene encodes CDR1 SNHLY and CDR2 FYNNEI. The ends lost 5 bases at V and 1 base at J; junction bases unmatched: 4. CDR3 protein: CASSSQGWNTEAFF. DNA of the CDR3: TGTGCCAGCAGTTCACAGGGGTGGAACACTGAAGCTTTCTTT.

V gene TRBV5-4 combines with J gene TRBJ2-2, with D tentatively TRBD2 (5 bases). The germline gives CDR1 SGHNT, CDR2 YYREEE (reference sequence). The CDR3 is 12 residues long. V dropped 4 bases and J dropped 8 bases, with 9 bases sitting between them. In DNA form, the CDR3 reads TGTGCCAGCAGCCTAGCAGCTGGGGAGCTGTTTTTT. Translated, it gives CASSLAAGELFF. The variable domain in full, completed from reference TRBV5-4 and TRBJ2-2, reads ETGVTQSPTHLIKTRGQQVTLRCSSQSGHNTVSWYQQALGQGPQFIFQYYREEENGRGNFPPRFSGLQFPNYSSELNVNALELDDSALYLCASSLAAGELFFGEGSRLTVL.

The genes are TRBV11-2 and TRBJ2-4; D not certain. Trimming removed 0 bases at V and 0 bases at J, with 15 bases between. This CDR3 region has 18 residues. CDR1 SGHAT and CDR2 FQNNGV come from the germline V gene. This CDR3 reads CASSLDRSSHLAKNIQYF. The CDR3 nucleotides read TGTGCCAGCAGCTTAGATCGTAGCAGCCACTTAGCCAAAAACATTCAGTACTTC. Full variable domain (missing parts from reference TRBV11-2 and TRBJ2-4): EAGVAQSPRYKIIEKRQSVAFWCNPISGHATLYWYQQILGQGPKLLIQFQNNGVVDDSQLPKDRFSAERLKGVDSTLKIQPAKLEDSAVYLCASSLDRSSHLAKNIQYFGAGTRLSVL.

Here the CDR3 reads CASSQQGSGNTIYF. The CDR3 coding sequence is TGTGCCAGCAGTCAACAGGGTAGCGGAAACACCATATATTTT. J is TRBJ1-3 and V is TRBV6-5, with a weak D call TRBD1 (6 bases). Trimming stripped 5 bases from V and 4 bases from J, with 12 bases between. Germline CDR1 and CDR2: MNHEY and SVGAGI. The CDR3 sequence is 14 residues long.

V usage is TRBV2 and J usage is TRBJ2-7; D may be TRBD1 (6 bases). Germline values: CDR1 SNHLY, CDR2 FYNNEI. V gave up 3 bases and J gave up 2 bases, with 11 bases separating them. This CDR3 is 14 amino acids long. CDR3 amino acids: CASSDRGTTYEQYF. The CDR3 DNA sequence: TGTGCCAGCAGTGACAGGGGCACCACCTACGAGCAGTACTTC. Looking up the rest from reference TRBV2 and TRBJ2-7 gives the full variable domain: EPEVTQTPSHQVTQMGQEVILRCVPISNHLYFYWYRQILGQKVEFLVSFYNNEISEKSEIFDDQFSVERPDGSNFTLKIRSTKLEDSAMYFCASSDRGTTYEQYFGPGTRLTVT.

The chain joins TRBV7-9 to TRBJ1-4; 8 bases match TRBD1. This CDR3 region has 15 residues. With V trimmed by 4 bases and J by 6 bases, 7 bases remained unmatched. Looked up from germline, CDR1 is SEHNR and CDR2 is FQNEAQ (reference sequence). This chain's CDR3 is CASSSRDRRDEKLFF. The DNA for the CDR3 is TGTGCCAGCAGCTCTAGGGACAGGCGTGATGAAAAACTGTTTTTT.

This chain connects TRBV10-3 to TRBJ2-2; 7 bases line up with TRBD1. Per germline, CDR1 ENHRY and CDR2 SYGVKD. V gave up 2 bases and J gave up 1 base; unmatched junction bases: 7. This CDR3 comprises 17 residues. For the CDR3, the DNA is TGTGCCATCAGTGAGCCGGGACAGATATTGAACACCGGGGAGCTGTTTTTT. It translates to CAISEPGQILNTGELFF.

Concerning this clone: The junction differs from germline at one of its ends, possibly a read error. The rearrangement uses TRBV4-1 and TRBJ2-1; 7 nucleotides agree with TRBD2. Germline V gene lookup returns CDR1 MGHRA and CDR2 YSYEKL. The CDR3 consists of 17 residues. CDR3 region: CASSQARGIAGANEQFF. CDR3 DNA sequence: TGCGCCAGCAGTCAAGCCCGGGGGATAGCGGGTGCTAATGAGCAGTTCTTC.

V and J are TRBV11-2 and TRBJ1-2, with 9 bases that match TRBD1. The CDR3 consists of 15 residues. In germline, CDR1 is SGHAT, CDR2 FQNNGV. The trim removed 6 bases at V and 5 bases at J, leaving 10 bases unmatched. Here the CDR3 DNA reads TGTGCCAGCAGTTTCCAACAGGGGGCAGGTTATGGCTACACCTTC. Residues: CASSFQQGAGYGYTF.

V is TRBV2 and J is TRBJ1-6; maybe TRBD1 (6 bases). V shed 6 bases and J shed 9 bases, with 18 bases lying between them. The germline CDR1 and CDR2 sequences are SNHLY and FYNNEI. The CDR3 extends over 15 amino acids. The DNA for the CDR3 is TGTGCCAGCAGGATCAGGGACACCCAGGGTTCACCCCTCCACTTT. It codes for CASRIRDTQGSPLHF.

The rearrangement uses TRBV4-1 and TRBJ1-5; the match to TRBD1 covers 10 bases. CDR1 and CDR2 (germline): MGHRA, YSYEKL. The CDR3 is made up of 16 amino acids. V shed 1 base and J 7 bases; nucleotides not matched to a gene: 7. The CDR3 region is CASSQVFGTGDQPQHF. The DNA for the CDR3 is TGCGCCAGCAGCCAAGTGTTCGGGACAGGGGACCAGCCCCAGCATTTT.

V is TRBV27 and J is TRBJ2-7, with D possibly matching TRBD1 (6 bases). The CDR3 consists of 15 residues. The germline V and J ends were trimmed by 1 base and 4 bases, with 14 bases remaining between them. Germline V gene lookup returns CDR1 MNHEY and CDR2 SMNVEV (reference sequence). The CDR3 sequence: CASSLFMGQAYEQYF. Written as DNA, the CDR3 is TGTGCCAGCAGTTTATTTATGGGACAAGCATACGAGCAGTACTTC.

The CDR3 loop reads CASSLYTGGETQYF. Written as DNA, the CDR3 is TGTGCCAGCAGCTTGTACACAGGGGGAGAGACCCAGTACTTC. This rearrangement joins TRBV7-2 to TRBJ2-5; TRBD1 aligns across 8 bases. The germline gives CDR1 SGHTA, CDR2 FQGNSA. The CDR3 has 14 residues. V lost 3 bases to trimming and J lost 4 bases; unmatched junction nucleotides: 4.

As DNA, the CDR3 is TGTGCCAGCAGCCGCTCGGGGACAGGGGTCAATCAGCCCCAGCATTTT. Its protein product is CASSRSGTGVNQPQHF. The chain is built from TRBV2 and TRBJ1-5; 10 bases map to TRBD1. V was clipped by 6 bases and J by 3 bases; unmatched bases: 8. The length of the CDR3 is 16 residues. Germline V gives CDR1 SNHLY, CDR2 FYNNEI.

This chain connects TRBV6-5 to TRBJ1-2, with D perhaps matching TRBD1 (5 bases). Trimming stripped 6 bases from V and 4 bases from J, with 15 bases between. The CDR3 loop spans 14 amino acids. Looked up from germline, CDR1 is MNHEY and CDR2 is SVGAGI. The CDR3 sequence: CASRLGASTYGYTF. CDR3 DNA: TGTGCCAGCAGACTTGGGGCTTCTACCTATGGCTACACCTTC.